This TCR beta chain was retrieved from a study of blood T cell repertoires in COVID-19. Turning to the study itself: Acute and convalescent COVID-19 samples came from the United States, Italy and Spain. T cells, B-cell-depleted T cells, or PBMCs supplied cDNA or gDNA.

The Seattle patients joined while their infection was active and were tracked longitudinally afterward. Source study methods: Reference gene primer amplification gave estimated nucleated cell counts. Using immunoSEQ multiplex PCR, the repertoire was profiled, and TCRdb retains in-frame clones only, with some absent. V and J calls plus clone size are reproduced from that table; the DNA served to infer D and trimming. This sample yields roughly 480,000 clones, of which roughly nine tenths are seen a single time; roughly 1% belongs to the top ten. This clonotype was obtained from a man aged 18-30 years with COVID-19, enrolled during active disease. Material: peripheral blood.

DNA of the CDR3: TGCGCCAGCAGGAGGGGACTAGCGGCCTACGAGCAGTACTTC. This sequence encodes CASRRGLAAYEQYF. This chain links TRBV10-2 with TRBJ2-7; 11 nucleotides align to TRBD2. The V segment lost 6 bases and the J segment 2 bases; nucleotides outside the gene matches: 3. The CDR3 length is 14 residues. Germline V gene sequence: CDR1 WSHSY, CDR2 SAAADI.